This T cell receptor (beta chain) was obtained from a study of control samples from healthy donors and cancer patients. Data came from immunoSEQ multiplex PCR; TCRdb stores just in-frame clones and leaves some out. This table holds more than 80,000 clones, over 85% found once. The V and J ends lost 8 bases and 4 bases respectively, with 12 bases between them. The CDR3 contains 13 residues. In germline, CDR1 is MNHEY, CDR2 SVGAGI. This receptor was taken from a young man in good health. Sample: blood. J is TRBJ2-1 and V is TRBV6-5; D possibly matches TRBD1 or TRBD2 (5 bases each). The DNA of the CDR3 is TGTGCCAGCGGGACGGAACGTTACAATGAGCAGTTCTTC. This encodes CASGTERYNEQFF.